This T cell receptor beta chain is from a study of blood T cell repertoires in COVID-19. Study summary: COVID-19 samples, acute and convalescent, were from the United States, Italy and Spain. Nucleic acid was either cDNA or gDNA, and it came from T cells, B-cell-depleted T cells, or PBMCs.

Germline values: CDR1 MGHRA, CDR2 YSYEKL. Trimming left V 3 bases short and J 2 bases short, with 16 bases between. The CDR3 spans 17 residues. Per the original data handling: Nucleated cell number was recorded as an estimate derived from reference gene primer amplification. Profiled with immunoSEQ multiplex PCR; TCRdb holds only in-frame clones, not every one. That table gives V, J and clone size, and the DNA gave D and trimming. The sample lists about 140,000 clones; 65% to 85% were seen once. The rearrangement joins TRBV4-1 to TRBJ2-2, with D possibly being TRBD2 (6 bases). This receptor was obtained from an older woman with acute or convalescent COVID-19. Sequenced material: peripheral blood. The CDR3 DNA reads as TGCGCCAGCAGCCAGAAAATAGCGGAGAGAAACACCGGGGAGCTGTTTTTT. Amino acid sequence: CASSQKIAERNTGELFF.